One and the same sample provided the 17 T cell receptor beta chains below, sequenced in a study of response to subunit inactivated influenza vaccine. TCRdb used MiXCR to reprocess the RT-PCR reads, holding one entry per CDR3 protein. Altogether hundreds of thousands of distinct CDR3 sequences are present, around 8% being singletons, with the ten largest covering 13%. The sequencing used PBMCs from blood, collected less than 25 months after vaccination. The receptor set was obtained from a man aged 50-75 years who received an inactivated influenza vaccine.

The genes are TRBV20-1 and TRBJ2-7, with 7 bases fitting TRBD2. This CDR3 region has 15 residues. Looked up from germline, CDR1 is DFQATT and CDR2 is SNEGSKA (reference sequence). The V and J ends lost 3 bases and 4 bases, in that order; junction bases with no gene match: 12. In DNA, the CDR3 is TGCAGTGCTAGTCCCTCTAGCGGCTTATTGTACGAGCAGTACTTC. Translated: CSASPSSGLLYEQYF.

The CDR3 DNA follows: TGCAGCGTTGAAGATCAAATAGCGGGGTCCCCAGATACGCAGTATTTT. Translated, it gives CSVEDQIAGSPDTQYF. The V gene is TRBV29-1, the J gene TRBJ2-3, with 8 bases lining up with TRBD2. The V segment lost 0 bases and the J segment 4 bases; nucleotides outside the gene matches: 9. The CDR3 runs 16 residues. Germline V gene data show CDR1 as SQVTM and CDR2 as ANQGSEA.

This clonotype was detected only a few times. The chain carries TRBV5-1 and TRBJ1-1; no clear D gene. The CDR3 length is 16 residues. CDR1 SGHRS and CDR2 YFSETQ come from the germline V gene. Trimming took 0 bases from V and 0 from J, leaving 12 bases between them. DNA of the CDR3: TGCGCCAGCAGCTTGGCTCTAGGCACCATGAACACTGAAGCTTTCTTT. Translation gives CASSLALGTMNTEAFF.

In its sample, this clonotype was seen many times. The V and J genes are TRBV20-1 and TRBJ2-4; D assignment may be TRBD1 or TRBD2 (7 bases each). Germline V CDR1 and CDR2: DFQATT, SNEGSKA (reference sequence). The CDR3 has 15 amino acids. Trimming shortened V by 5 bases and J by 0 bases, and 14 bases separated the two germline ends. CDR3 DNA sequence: TGCAGTGCTCCCCCAGGGGGGGTAGCCAAAAACATTCAGTACTTC. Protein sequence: CSAPPGGVAKNIQYF.

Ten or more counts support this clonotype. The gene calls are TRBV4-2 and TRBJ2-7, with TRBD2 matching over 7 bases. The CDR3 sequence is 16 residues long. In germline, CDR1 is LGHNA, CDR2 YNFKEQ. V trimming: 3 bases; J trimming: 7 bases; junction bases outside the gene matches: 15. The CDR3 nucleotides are TGTGCCAGCAGCCAGGACCTAGCGGCACCCCACCAGGAGCAGTACTTC. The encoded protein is CASSQDLAAPHQEQYF.

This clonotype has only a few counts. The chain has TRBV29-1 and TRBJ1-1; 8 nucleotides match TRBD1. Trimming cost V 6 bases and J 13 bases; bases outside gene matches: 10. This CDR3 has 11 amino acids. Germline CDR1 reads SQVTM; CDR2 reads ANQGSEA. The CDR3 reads CSVHVTGVGFF. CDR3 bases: TGCAGCGTGCACGTGACAGGGGTTGGTTTCTTT.

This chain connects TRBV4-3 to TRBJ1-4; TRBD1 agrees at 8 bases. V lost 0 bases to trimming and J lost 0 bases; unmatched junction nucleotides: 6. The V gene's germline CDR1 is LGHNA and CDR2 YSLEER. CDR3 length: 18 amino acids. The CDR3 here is CASSQDPGQAATNEKLFF. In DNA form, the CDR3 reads TGCGCCAGCAGCCAAGATCCGGGACAGGCCGCAACTAATGAAAAACTGTTTTTT.

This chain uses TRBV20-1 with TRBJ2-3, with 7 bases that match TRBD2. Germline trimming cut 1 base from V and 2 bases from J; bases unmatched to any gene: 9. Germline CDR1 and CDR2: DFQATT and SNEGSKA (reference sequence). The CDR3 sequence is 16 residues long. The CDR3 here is CSARAPAGPHTDTQYF. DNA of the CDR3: TGCAGTGCTAGAGCTCCAGCGGGACCACACACAGATACGCAGTATTTT.

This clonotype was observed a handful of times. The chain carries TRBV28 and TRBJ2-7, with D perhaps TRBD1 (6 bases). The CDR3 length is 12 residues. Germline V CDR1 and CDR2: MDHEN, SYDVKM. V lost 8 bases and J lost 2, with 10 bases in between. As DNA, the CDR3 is TGTGCCAGCCAGGGGAATGCCTACGAGCAGTACTTC. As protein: CASQGNAYEQYF.

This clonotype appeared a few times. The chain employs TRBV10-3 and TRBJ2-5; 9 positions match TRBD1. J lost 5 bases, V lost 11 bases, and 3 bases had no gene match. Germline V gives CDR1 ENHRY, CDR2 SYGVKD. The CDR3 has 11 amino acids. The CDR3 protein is CAVGTGETQYF. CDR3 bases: TGTGCCGTTGGGACAGGGGAGACCCAGTACTTC.

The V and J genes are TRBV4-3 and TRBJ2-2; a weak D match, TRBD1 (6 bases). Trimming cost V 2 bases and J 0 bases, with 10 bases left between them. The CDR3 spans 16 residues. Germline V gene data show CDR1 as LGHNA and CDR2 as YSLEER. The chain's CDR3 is CASSQYPGANTGELFF. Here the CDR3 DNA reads TGCGCCAGCAGCCAATATCCAGGGGCGAACACCGGGGAGCTGTTTTTT.

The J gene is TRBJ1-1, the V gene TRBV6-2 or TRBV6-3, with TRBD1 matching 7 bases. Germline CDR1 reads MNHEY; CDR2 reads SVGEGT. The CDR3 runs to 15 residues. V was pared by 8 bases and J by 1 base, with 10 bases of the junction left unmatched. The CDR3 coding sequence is TGTGCCAGCGCGACCGGACAGGCCCAGAACACTGAAGCTTTCTTT. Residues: CASATGQAQNTEAFF.

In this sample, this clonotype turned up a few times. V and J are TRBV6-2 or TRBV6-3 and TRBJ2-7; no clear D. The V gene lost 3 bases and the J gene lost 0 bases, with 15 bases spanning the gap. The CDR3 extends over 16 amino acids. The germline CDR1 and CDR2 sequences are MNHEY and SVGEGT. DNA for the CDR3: TGTGCCAGCAGTTATCTCCAGTCGGGCCGCTCCTACGAGCAGTACTTC. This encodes CASSYLQSGRSYEQYF.

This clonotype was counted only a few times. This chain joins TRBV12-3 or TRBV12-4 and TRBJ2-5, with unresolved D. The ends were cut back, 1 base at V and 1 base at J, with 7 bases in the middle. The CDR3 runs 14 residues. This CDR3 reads CASSLEVIQETQYF. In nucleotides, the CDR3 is TGTGCCAGCAGTTTAGAAGTAATCCAAGAGACCCAGTACTTC.

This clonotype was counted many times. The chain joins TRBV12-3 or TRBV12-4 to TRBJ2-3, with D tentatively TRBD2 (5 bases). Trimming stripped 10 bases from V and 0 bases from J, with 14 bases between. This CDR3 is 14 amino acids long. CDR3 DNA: TGTGCCACCACACCCGGGATTAGCACAGATACGCAGTATTTT. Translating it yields CATTPGISTDTQYF.

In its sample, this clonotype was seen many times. The DNA for the CDR3 is TGCGCCAGCAGCTTGGGACCAGGGACAGGGACATACGAGCAGTACTTC. Its protein product is CASSLGPGTGTYEQYF. The chain is built from TRBV5-1 and TRBJ2-7, with 9 positions matching TRBD1. V gave up 0 bases and J gave up 4 bases; unmatched junction bases: 8. The CDR3 runs 16 residues. CDR1 and CDR2 from the germline V gene are SGHRS and YFSETQ.

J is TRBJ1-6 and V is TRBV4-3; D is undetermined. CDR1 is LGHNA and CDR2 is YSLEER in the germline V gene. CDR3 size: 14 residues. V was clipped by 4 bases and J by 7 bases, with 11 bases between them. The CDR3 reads CASSPLPGNSPLHF. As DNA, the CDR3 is TGCGCCAGCAGCCCGCTACCGGGAAATTCACCCCTCCACTTT.